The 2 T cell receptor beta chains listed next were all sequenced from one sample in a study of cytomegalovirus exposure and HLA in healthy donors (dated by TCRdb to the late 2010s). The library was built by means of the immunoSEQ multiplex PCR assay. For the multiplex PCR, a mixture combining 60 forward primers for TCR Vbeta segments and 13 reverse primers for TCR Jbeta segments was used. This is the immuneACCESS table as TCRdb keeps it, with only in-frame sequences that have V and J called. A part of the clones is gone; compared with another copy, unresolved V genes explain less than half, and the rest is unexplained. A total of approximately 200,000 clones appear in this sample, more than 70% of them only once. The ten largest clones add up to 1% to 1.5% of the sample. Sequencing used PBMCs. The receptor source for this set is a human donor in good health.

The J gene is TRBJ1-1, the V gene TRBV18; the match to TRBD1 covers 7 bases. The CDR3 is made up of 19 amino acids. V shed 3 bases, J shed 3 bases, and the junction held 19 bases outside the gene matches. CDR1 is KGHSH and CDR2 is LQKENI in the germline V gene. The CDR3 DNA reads TGTGCCAGCTCACCTATCCCCCAGGTGGCAGGGGGAATGGACACTGAAGCTTTCTTT. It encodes CASSPIPQVAGGMDTEAFF.

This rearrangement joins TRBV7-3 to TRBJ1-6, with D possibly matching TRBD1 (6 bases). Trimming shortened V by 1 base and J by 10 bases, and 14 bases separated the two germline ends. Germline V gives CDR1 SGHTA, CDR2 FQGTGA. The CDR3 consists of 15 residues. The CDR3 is CASSLSGGRGSPLHF. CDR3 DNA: TGTGCCAGCAGCTTAAGTGGGGGGCGGGGGTCACCCCTCCACTTT.